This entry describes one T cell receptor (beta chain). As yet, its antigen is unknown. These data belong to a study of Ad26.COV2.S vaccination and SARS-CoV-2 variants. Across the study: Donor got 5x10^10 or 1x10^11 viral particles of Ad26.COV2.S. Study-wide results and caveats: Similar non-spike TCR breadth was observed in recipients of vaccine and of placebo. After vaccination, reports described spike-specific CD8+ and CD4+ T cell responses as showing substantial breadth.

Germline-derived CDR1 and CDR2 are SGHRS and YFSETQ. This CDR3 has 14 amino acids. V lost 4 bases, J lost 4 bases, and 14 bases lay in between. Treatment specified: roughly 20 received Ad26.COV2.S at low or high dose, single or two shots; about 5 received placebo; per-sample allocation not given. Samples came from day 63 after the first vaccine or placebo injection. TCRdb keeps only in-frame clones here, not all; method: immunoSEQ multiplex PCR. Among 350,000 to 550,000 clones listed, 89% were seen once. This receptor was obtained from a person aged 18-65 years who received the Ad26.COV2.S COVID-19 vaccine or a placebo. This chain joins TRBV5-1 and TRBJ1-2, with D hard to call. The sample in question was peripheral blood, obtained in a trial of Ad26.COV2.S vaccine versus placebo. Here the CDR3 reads CASSPSRGFYGYTF. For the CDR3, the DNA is TGCGCCAGCAGCCCGTCCCGTGGTTTCTATGGCTACACCTTC. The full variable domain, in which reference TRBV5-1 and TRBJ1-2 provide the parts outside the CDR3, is KAGVTQTPRYLIKTRGQQVTLSCSPISGHRSVSWYQQTPGQGLQFLFEYFSETQRNKGNFPGRFSGRQFSNSRSEMNVSTLELGDSALYLCASSPSRGFYGYTFGSGTRLTVV.